These 31 T cell receptor beta chains originate from one sample sequenced in a study of T cells in Graves' hyperthyroidism and ophthalmopathy (dated by TCRdb to 2018 to 2020). The library was obtained by multiplex PCR. The sample was run on an Illumina HiSeq 2000. Amplification of TCR beta CDR3 regions was carried out from RNA transcripts. The TCR CDR3 was subjected to a first round of RT-PCR using the HTBI primer set and the Qiagen OneStep RT-PCR kit. TCRdb reprocessed the public reads (quality trimming at Q25 with fastp, clone calling with MiXCR) and kept in-frame beta chains. Rows with one shared CDR3 protein collapse into an entry with the most common genes and DNA. The sample table lists roughly 700,000 distinct CDR3 sequences, around 40% of them with a count of one. The ten largest clones capture less than 40% of the sample. Material for sequencing was blood. These receptors came from a woman aged 40 to 50 with Graves' hyperthyroidism.

This clonotype occurred once. Because it lacks the conserved phenylalanine or tryptophan at the end, this CDR3 is likely a read error. The DNA is omitted, as the CDR3 cannot be located on it reliably, and the CDR3 follows TCRdb's listing. This sequence joins TRBV2 and TRBJ2-7; TRBD1, the table's D call, lacks a check against the DNA. A total of 14 residues make up the CDR3, ends included. Per the germline V gene, CDR1 is SNHLY and CDR2 is FYNNEI. This chain's CDR3 is CATRDRVYPYEQCL.

Points on this clonotype: A read error may account for a junction end that differs from germline. V usage is TRBV19 and J usage is TRBJ2-5, with D hard to call. Germline loops: CDR1 LNHDA, CDR2 SQIVND (reference sequence). CDR3 length: 14 amino acids. This chain's CDR3 is CASSISHPTAFEFF. The CDR3 region has the DNA TGTGCCAGTAGTATATCCCATCCGACCGCGTTCGAGTTCTTC.

J is TRBJ1-1 and V is TRBV12-5; TRBD1 agrees at 9 bases. From germline, CDR1 is LGHNT and CDR2 FRNRAP. The CDR3 is 13 residues long. CDR3 sequence: CAGEGQGDAEAFF. The CDR3, as DNA: TGTGCCGGCGAGGGACAGGGAGACGCTGAAGCTTTCTTT.

This clonotype was seen ten or more times. The rearrangement uses TRBV5-1 and TRBJ2-7, with 9 bases matching TRBD1. CDR1 SGHRS and CDR2 YFSETQ come from the germline V gene. The V and J ends lost 3 bases and 11 bases, in that order; junction bases with no gene match: 6. CDR3 length equals 12 residues. CDR3 bases: TGCGCCAGCAGCTCCGACCGGGACAGGGAGTACTTC. This sequence encodes CASSSDRDREYF.

This clonotype was recorded many times. The rearrangement links TRBV11-2 to TRBJ2-7, with D hard to call. This CDR3 spans 14 amino acids. Germline V gives CDR1 SGHAT, CDR2 FQNNGV. V dropped 0 bases and J dropped 2 bases, with 8 bases sitting between them. The CDR3 DNA reads as TGTGCCAGCAGCTTAGAGGAAGGACCCTACGAGCAGTACTTC. As protein: CASSLEEGPYEQYF.

This chain joins TRBV9 and TRBJ1-4; D is unresolved. Between the trimmed V and J ends, which lost 2 bases and 6 bases, there was a span of 14 bases. The CDR3 spans 15 residues. Per the germline V gene, CDR1 is SGDLS and CDR2 is YYNGEE. CDR3 protein: CASSVMVGRDEKLFF. The DNA of the CDR3 is TGTGCCAGCAGCGTGATGGTAGGGAGAGATGAAAAACTGTTTTTT.

This clonotype was recorded a few times. V usage is TRBV6-1 and J usage is TRBJ1-2; no definite D call. Germline CDR1 MNHNS, CDR2 SASEGT. The CDR3 has 14 residues. Trimming pared 1 base from V and 3 bases from J, leaving 9 bases between. The CDR3 is CASSEGPVDYGYTF. The CDR3 region has the DNA TGTGCCAGCAGTGAAGGCCCAGTGGACTATGGCTACACCTTC.

This clonotype was counted many times. The V gene is TRBV12-3 or TRBV12-4, the J gene TRBJ2-7; possibly TRBD1 or TRBD2 for D (5 bases each). CDR3 length: 13 amino acids. V lost 6 bases and J 5 bases, leaving 14 bases between the germline ends. The CDR3: CASSPGRYNEQYF. DNA of the CDR3: TGTGCCAGCAGCCCGGGACGATATAACGAGCAGTACTTC.

V and J are TRBV24-1 and TRBJ2-2, with 8 nucleotides matching TRBD1. The CDR3 has 14 amino acids. Germline V gives CDR1 KGHDR, CDR2 SFDVKD. V lost 4 bases and J lost 7; bases outside the gene matches: 4. DNA of the CDR3: TGTGCCACCAGTGAGACAGGGGAGGTCGGGGAGCTGTTTTTT. This encodes CATSETGEVGELFF.

This clonotype was observed a single time. The rearrangement joins TRBV11-1 to TRBJ1-2; no reliable D call. Germline assignment: CDR1 SGHAT and CDR2 FQDESV (reference sequence). Deletions cut 5 bases from V and 3 bases from J, with 13 bases between. This CDR3 is 14 amino acids long. CDR3 coding DNA: TGTGCCAGCAGCGTTGCGGAACAGTACTATGGCTACACCTTC. Protein: CASSVAEQYYGYTF.

The chain recombines TRBV24-1 with TRBJ1-6; 8 bases match TRBD1. Germline loops: CDR1 KGHDR, CDR2 SFDVKD. CDR3 length: 17 residues. After removal of 4 bases from V and 6 bases from J, the junction contained 10 bases not matched to a gene. CDR3 amino acids: CATSENPQGARNSPLHF. As DNA, the CDR3 is TGTGCCACCAGTGAGAACCCGCAGGGGGCGCGTAATTCACCCCTCCACTTT.

This clonotype was counted at least ten times. The rearrangement joins TRBV12-3 or TRBV12-4 to TRBJ1-1; no clear D gene. The CDR3 has 14 residues. V lost 6 bases, J lost 4 bases, and 15 bases lay in between. Here the CDR3 reads CASRPVGWGTEAFF. As DNA, the CDR3 is TGTGCCAGCAGACCCGTCGGGTGGGGCACTGAAGCTTTCTTT.

The gene calls are TRBV4-3 and TRBJ2-2; possibly TRBD2 for D (5 bases). CDR1 and CDR2 from the germline V gene are LGHNA and YSLEER. Trimming cost V 1 base and J 0 bases, with 9 bases left between them. This CDR3 contains 16 residues. CDR3 DNA: TGCGCCAGCAGCCAAGTAGGAGCGGCGAACACCGGGGAGCTGTTTTTT. This encodes CASSQVGAANTGELFF.

V is TRBV25-1 and J is TRBJ1-2, with D unclear. The CDR3 is made up of 13 amino acids. V was clipped by 6 bases and J by 2 bases, with 10 bases between them. Germline values: CDR1 MGHDK, CDR2 SYGVNS. CDR3 bases: TGTGCCAGCAGGATGGACGCAAACTATGGCTACACCTTC. Protein product: CASRMDANYGYTF.

This clonotype occurred a few times. The rearrangement uses TRBV11-1 and TRBJ1-1; D unresolved. Germline lookup yields CDR1 SGHAT and CDR2 FQDESV (reference sequence). V lost 3 bases to trimming and J lost 10 bases, with 15 bases between them. The CDR3 spans 13 residues. The CDR3 protein is CASSFLGLSAAFF. CDR3 in DNA: TGTGCCAGCAGCTTTTTAGGCCTGAGTGCAGCTTTCTTT.

This clonotype came up many times. The V gene is TRBV28, the J gene TRBJ2-5; D not certain. Per germline, CDR1 MDHEN and CDR2 SYDVKM. There are 13 residues in the CDR3. V lost 3 bases and J 5 bases, leaving 10 bases between the germline ends. The chain's CDR3 is CASSLVAKETQYF. The CDR3 DNA sequence: TGTGCCAGCAGTTTGGTGGCGAAGGAGACCCAGTACTTC.

This clonotype has at least ten counts. This chain links TRBV10-2 with TRBJ1-5; TRBD1 matches 10 bases. The CDR3 is 16 residues long. Germline V gives CDR1 WSHSY, CDR2 SAAADI. V lost 5 bases and J lost 2; bases outside the gene matches: 6. CDR3 DNA: TGCGCCAGCAGTCGACAGGGGGCCGGGGGCAATCAGCCCCAGCATTTT. It specifies CASSRQGAGGNQPQHF.

The J gene is TRBJ1-1, the V gene TRBV10-3; tentatively, D is TRBD1 (5 bases). This CDR3 comprises 14 residues. V was cut by 4 bases and J by 6 bases, with 15 bases left in between. The germline V gene has CDR1 ENHRY and CDR2 SYGVKD. The CDR3 loop is CAISGPGNFAEAFF. The CDR3 DNA follows: TGTGCCATCAGTGGCCCAGGGAATTTCGCTGAAGCTTTCTTT.

A word on this clonotype: The CDR3 does not close with the conserved phenylalanine or tryptophan, likely indicating a read error. The limits of the CDR3 on the DNA are not certain, so only TCRdb's listed CDR3 is given. The V and J genes are TRBV7-2 and TRBJ2-6; the table's D call of TRBD1 was not tested on the DNA. Germline loops: CDR1 SGHTA, CDR2 FQGNSA. The CDR3 comprises 9 residues, both ends counted. CDR3 loop: CASSNGRDT.

V gene TRBV14 combines with J gene TRBJ1-1; 7 bases line up with TRBD1. Germline assignment: CDR1 SGHDN and CDR2 FVKESK. The CDR3 has 14 residues. V dropped 1 base and J dropped 6; count of bases not matched to a gene: 5. In nucleotides, the CDR3 is TGTGCCAGCAGCCAAGTCCCTAGGGGGCCTGAAGCTTTCTTT. Translated: CASSQVPRGPEAFF.

In the case of this clonotype: One end of the junction varies from germline; a read error may be responsible. The V and J genes are TRBV5-1 and TRBJ1-3; possibly TRBD1 for D (6 bases). The CDR3 length is 13 residues. Per the germline V gene, CDR1 is SGHRS and CDR2 is YFSETQ. The CDR3 reads CASRRTDGSTIYF. The CDR3 DNA follows: TGCGCCAGCAGACGGACAGATGGAAGCACCATATATTTT.

This clonotype has just a few counts. V is TRBV2 and J is TRBJ1-1, with D unresolved. V gave up 3 bases and J gave up 3 bases, with 14 bases separating them. The CDR3 loop spans 15 amino acids. Germline CDR1 SNHLY, CDR2 FYNNEI. This CDR3 is CASSERVAGDTEAFF. CDR3 in DNA: TGTGCCAGCAGTGAGCGGGTGGCGGGCGACACTGAAGCTTTCTTT.

This clonotype was detected a few times. The chain's CDR3 is CASSPSVWNQPQHF. The CDR3 DNA sequence: TGTGCCAGCAGCCCCTCCGTTTGGAATCAGCCCCAGCATTTT. This chain links TRBV6-2 or TRBV6-3 with TRBJ1-5; D uncertain. V lost 6 bases to trimming and J lost 4 bases, with 13 bases between them. This CDR3 comprises 14 residues. Germline CDR1 reads MNHEY; CDR2 reads SVGEGT.

The chain uses TRBV20-1 and TRBJ2-1; D may match TRBD1 or TRBD2 (5 bases each). Germline V gene lookup returns CDR1 DFQATT and CDR2 SNEGSKA (reference sequence). The CDR3 runs 13 residues. The CDR3 protein is CSAPVGGGNEQFF. CDR3 coding DNA: TGCAGCGCCCCTGTTGGGGGTGGCAATGAGCAGTTCTTC.

The V call is TRBV5-1, the J call TRBJ2-2; no firm D call. CDR3 length: 13 amino acids. Trimming removed 4 bases from V and 9 bases from J, with 13 bases in between. Per the germline V gene, CDR1 is SGHRS and CDR2 is YFSETQ. As DNA, the CDR3 is TGCGCCAGCAGCCAAGTCGAAGGCCGGGAGCTGTTTTTT. Translated, it gives CASSQVEGRELFF.

Regarding this clonotype: This could be a read error, since a much larger clone is one nucleotide away. The chain uses TRBV19 and TRBJ1-1; maybe TRBD1 (5 bases). The V gene lost 5 bases and the J gene lost 0 bases, with 13 bases spanning the gap. The CDR3 is 15 amino acids. Germline V gene lookup returns CDR1 LNHDA and CDR2 SQIVND (reference sequence). CDR3 residues: CASSPRGGMNTEAFF. The CDR3 DNA reads TGTGCCAGTAGTCCACGCGGGGGGATGAACACTGAAGCTTTCTTT.

This clonotype was counted a few times. The chain employs TRBV7-9 and TRBJ2-7, with 7 bases identical to TRBD1. The length of the CDR3 is 14 residues. With 3 bases clipped from V and 5 bases from J, the junction kept 7 bases outside the gene matches. Germline V lookup: CDR1 SEHNR, CDR2 FQNEAQ (reference sequence). CDR3 in DNA: TGTGCCAGCAGCTTCTCGACAGGGCGAGACGAGCAGTACTTC. Amino acids: CASSFSTGRDEQYF. The full variable domain, rest sourced from reference TRBV7-9 and TRBJ2-7, is DTGVSQNPRHKITKRGQNVTFRCDPISEHNRLYWYRQTLGQGPEFLTYFQNEAQLEKSRLLSDRFSAERPKGSFSTLEIQRTEQGDSAMYLCASSFSTGRDEQYFGPGTRLTVT.

This clonotype has only a few counts. CDR3 coding DNA: TGTGCCAGCAGTCTGGACAGTCGGAAACTGTTTTTT. This gives the protein CASSLDSRKLFF. J is TRBJ1-4 and V is TRBV2; D might be TRBD1 (6 bases). Trimming removed 5 bases from V and 11 bases from J, with 12 bases in between. This CDR3 spans 12 amino acids. Germline V CDR1 and CDR2: SNHLY, FYNNEI.

The gene calls are TRBV2 and TRBJ2-2, with no clear D. The CDR3 spans 14 residues. The V gene's germline CDR1 is SNHLY and CDR2 FYNNEI. Trimming stripped 6 bases from V and 6 bases from J, with 14 bases between. The CDR3 region has the DNA TGTGCCAGCAGCTTGTCCAGTAACGCCGGGGAGCTGTTTTTT. This gives the protein CASSLSSNAGELFF.

This clonotype was picked up one time. A much larger clone differs by one base, so this may be a read error. The chain joins TRBV14 to TRBJ2-7; no reliable D call. The CDR3 is made up of 12 amino acids. Germline V gene sequence: CDR1 SGHDN, CDR2 FVKESK. The CDR3 bases are TGTGCCGGCAGCCAAGTAGGCTACGAGCAGTACTTC. Translation gives CAGSQVGYEQYF. The whole variable domain, filled in from reference TRBV14 and TRBJ2-7, reads EAGVTQFPSHSVIEKGQTVTLRCDPISGHDNLYWYRRVMGKEIKFLLHFVKESKQDESGMPNNRFLAERTGGTYSTLKVQPAELEDSGVYFCAGSQVGYEQYFGPGTRLTVT.

This clonotype has a single count. The chain recombines TRBV29-1 with TRBJ2-7; D uncertain. Germline V gives CDR1 SQVTM, CDR2 ANQGSEA. V was shortened by 6 bases and J by 0 bases, with 12 bases between the two germline ends. The CDR3 contains 13 residues. The CDR3 coding sequence is TGCAGCGTCGCCAGCAGGCGCTCCTACGAGCAGTACTTC. Protein sequence: CSVASRRSYEQYF.